Shown below are 10 T cell receptor beta chains from a single sample sequenced in a study of molecular identifiers for immune sequencing clone quantification. TCRdb reprocessed the PCR reads with MiXCR, giving one entry per CDR3 protein. The repertoire consists of roughly 93,000 distinct CDR3 sequences, with nearly 25% occurring once and the leading ten covering roughly 0.76%. The sample comprised naive CD8+ T cells from blood, with Jurkat cell RNA spiked in. Subset denoted: FACS-sorted CD8+CD4-CCR7+CD45RA+ naive T cells. These TCRs come from a human donor in good health. Some libraries in this study had Jurkat cell RNA spiked in.

The V call is TRBV10-3, the J call TRBJ2-1; maybe TRBD2 (5 bases). The V and J ends lost 7 bases and 8 bases respectively, with 15 bases between them. The CDR3 covers 13 residues. The germline V gene has CDR1 ENHRY and CDR2 SYGVKD. In DNA, the CDR3 is TGTGCCATCAACGACGGGATGCGTGATGAGCAGTTCTTC. Translation gives CAINDGMRDEQFF.

As to this clonotype: A read error is possible here, since a much larger clone lies one base away. V and J are TRBV5-3 and TRBJ2-4, with 8 bases aligning to TRBD1. TRBV5-3 is recorded as an ORF, its role being uncertain. This CDR3 spans 16 amino acids. The CDR3 nucleotides are TGTGCCAGCAGCCCAAGGACAGGGCTATTTGGGGACATTCAGTGCTTC. Amino acid sequence: CASSPRTGLFGDIQCF.

In the case of this clonotype: One end of the junction is discordant with germline, which a read error may explain. The genes are TRBV7-8 and TRBJ1-5; no reliable D call. The length of the CDR3 is 18 residues. CDR1 SGHVS and CDR2 FQNEAQ come from the germline V gene. CDR3 loop: CASRLIFGIETRHPPQHF. DNA of the CDR3: TGTGCCAGCCGCTTAATTTTCGGGATAGAGACTCGGCATCCGCCCCAGCATTTT.

This clonotype was found many times. This chain joins TRBV4-1 and TRBJ2-2; the D is unclear. Germline V lookup: CDR1 MGHRA, CDR2 YSYEKL. Trimming removed 2 bases from V and 6 bases from J, with 10 bases in between. The CDR3 length is 14 residues. The CDR3 nucleotides are TGCGCCAGCAGCCAATCTATGCAGGCCGGGGAGCTGTTTTTT. Translation: CASSQSMQAGELFF.

A note on this clonotype: A junction end diverges from the germline sequence, so it may reflect a read error. The J gene is TRBJ2-7, the V gene TRBV5-4; D may correspond to TRBD1 or TRBD2 (5 bases each). Germline-derived CDR1 and CDR2 are SGHNT and YYREEE (reference sequence). The CDR3 loop spans 14 amino acids. CDR3 DNA: TGTGCCAGCAGCTTTGGCCTAGAGGGGTACGCGCAGTACTTC. Translation: CASSFGLEGYAQYF.

Only a few counts were recorded for this clonotype. The rearrangement uses TRBV12-3 or TRBV12-4 and TRBJ2-5; D is possibly TRBD2 (6 bases). The CDR3 runs to 15 residues. V was cut by 6 bases and J by 0 bases, with 14 bases left in between. The CDR3 DNA reads as TGTGCCAGCAGCCGCGCCGGAGGGTACCAAGAGACCCAGTACTTC. It codes for CASSRAGGYQETQYF.

The table lists this clonotype with many counts. The chain is built from TRBV5-1 and TRBJ2-3; 8 bases fit TRBD2. CDR3 size: 16 residues. Germline trimming cut 4 bases from V and 5 bases from J; bases unmatched to any gene: 12. Per germline, CDR1 SGHRS and CDR2 YFSETQ. The CDR3 sequence is CASSGPYGGAIDTQYF. CDR3 DNA: TGCGCCAGCAGCGGACCCTACGGGGGGGCTATAGATACGCAGTATTTT.

This clonotype was counted at least ten times. The chain is built from TRBV3-1 and TRBJ2-7; D remains unclear. Germline V gene sequence: CDR1 LGHDT, CDR2 YNNKEL (reference sequence). Trimming took off 6 bases at V and 3 bases at J, with 9 bases between the two ends. The CDR3 covers 12 residues. The CDR3: CASSRLDYEQYF. The CDR3 DNA is TGTGCCAGCAGTCGGCTCGACTACGAGCAGTACTTC.

The J gene is TRBJ1-2, the V gene TRBV7-2; TRBD1 agrees at 7 bases. CDR3 length: 15 residues. In germline, CDR1 is SGHTA, CDR2 FQGNSA. V lost 4 bases and J lost 4; bases outside the gene matches: 9. CDR3 DNA: TGTGCCAGCAGCTCCTGGACAGGAGAGATCTATGGCTACACCTTC. The encoded protein is CASSSWTGEIYGYTF.

This clonotype has a handful of counts. The V and J genes are TRBV5-1 and TRBJ1-1; 7 bases fit TRBD1. The CDR3 length is 15 residues. Looked up from germline, CDR1 is SGHRS and CDR2 is YFSETQ. The V segment lost 0 bases and the J segment 1 base; nucleotides outside the gene matches: 3. This CDR3 is CASSLGQGSNTEAFF. CDR3 bases: TGCGCCAGCAGCTTGGGACAGGGATCGAACACTGAAGCTTTCTTT.